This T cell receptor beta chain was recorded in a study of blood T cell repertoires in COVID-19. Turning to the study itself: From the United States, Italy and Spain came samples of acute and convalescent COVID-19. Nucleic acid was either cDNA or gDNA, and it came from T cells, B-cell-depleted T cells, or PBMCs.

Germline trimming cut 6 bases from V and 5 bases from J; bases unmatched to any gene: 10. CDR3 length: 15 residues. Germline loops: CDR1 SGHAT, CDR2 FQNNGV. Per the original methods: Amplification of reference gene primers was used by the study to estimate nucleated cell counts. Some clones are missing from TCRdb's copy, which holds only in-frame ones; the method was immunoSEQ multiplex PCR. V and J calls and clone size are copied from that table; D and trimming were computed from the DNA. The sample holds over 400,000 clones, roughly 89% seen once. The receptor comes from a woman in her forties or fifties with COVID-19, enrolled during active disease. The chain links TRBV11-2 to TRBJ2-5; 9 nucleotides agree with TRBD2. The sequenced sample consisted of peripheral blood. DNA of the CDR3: TGTGCCAGCAGTCCGATGAGCGGGGGGTGGGAGACCCAGTACTTC. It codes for CASSPMSGGWETQYF.